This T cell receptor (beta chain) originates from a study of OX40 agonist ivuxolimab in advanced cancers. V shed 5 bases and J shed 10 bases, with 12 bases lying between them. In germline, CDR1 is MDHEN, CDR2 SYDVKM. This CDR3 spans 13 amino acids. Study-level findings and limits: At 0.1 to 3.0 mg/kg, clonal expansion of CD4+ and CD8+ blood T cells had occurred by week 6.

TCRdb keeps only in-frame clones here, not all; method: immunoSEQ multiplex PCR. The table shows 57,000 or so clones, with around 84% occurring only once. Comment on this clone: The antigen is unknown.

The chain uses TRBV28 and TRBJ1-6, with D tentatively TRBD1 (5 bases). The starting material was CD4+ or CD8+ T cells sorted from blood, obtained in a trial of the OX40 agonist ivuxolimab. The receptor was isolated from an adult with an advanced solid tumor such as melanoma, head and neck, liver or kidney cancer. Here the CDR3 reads CASSDSIRSPLHF. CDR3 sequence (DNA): TGTGCCAGCAGTGACAGTATACGATCACCCCTCCACTTT.